This TCR beta chain was sequenced for a study of T cell responses to AZD1222 COVID-19 vaccine. CDR1 SNHLY and CDR2 FYNNEI come from the germline V gene. This CDR3 region has 14 residues. Germline trimming cut 6 bases from V and 0 bases from J; bases unmatched to any gene: 5. The protocol was immunoSEQ multiplex PCR, while the TCRdb copy is restricted to in-frame clones and leaves out a portion. The sample holds 45,000 to 60,000 clones, about 85% seen once. The sequencing used peripheral blood, collected on day 0 of AZD1222 vaccination. The TCR comes from an adult in good health. This chain links TRBV2 with TRBJ2-7; 7 positions match TRBD1. CDR3 DNA sequence: TGTGCCAGCAGCGACGACAGGGCCTCCTACGAGCAGTACTTC. Protein sequence: CASSDDRASYEQYF.